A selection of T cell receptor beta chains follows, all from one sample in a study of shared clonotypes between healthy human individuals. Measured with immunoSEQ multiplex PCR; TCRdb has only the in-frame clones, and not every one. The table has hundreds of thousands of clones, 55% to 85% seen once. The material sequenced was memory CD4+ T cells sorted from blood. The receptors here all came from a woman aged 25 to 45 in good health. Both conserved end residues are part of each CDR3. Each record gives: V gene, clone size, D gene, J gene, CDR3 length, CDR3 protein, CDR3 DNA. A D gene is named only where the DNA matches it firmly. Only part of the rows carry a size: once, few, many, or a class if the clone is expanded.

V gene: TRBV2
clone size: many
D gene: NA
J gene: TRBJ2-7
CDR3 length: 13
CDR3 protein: CASSPQGPYEQYF
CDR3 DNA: TGTGCCAGCAGTCCTCAAGGACCCTACGAGCAGTACTTC

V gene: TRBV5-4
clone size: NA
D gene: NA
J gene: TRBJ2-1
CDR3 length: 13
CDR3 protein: CASQAGPYNEQFF
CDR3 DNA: TGTGCCAGCCAGGCGGGGCCCTACAATGAGCAGTTCTTC

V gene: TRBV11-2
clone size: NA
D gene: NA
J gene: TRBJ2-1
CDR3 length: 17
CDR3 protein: CASSLDDTSGSYNEQFF
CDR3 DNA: TGTGCCAGCAGCTTAGACGACACCAGCGGCTCCTACAATGAGCAGTTCTTC

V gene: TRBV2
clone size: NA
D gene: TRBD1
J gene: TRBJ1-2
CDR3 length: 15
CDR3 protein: CASSETGGTDYGYTF
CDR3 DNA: TGTGCCAGCAGTGAAACAGGGGGCACAGACTATGGCTACACCTTC

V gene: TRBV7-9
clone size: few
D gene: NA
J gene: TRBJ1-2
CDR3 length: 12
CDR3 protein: CASSEVSYGYTF
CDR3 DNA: TGTGCCAGCAGCGAGGTTAGCTATGGCTACACCTTC

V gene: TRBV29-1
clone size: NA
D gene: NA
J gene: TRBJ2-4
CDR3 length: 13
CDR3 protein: CSVESGGTNIQYF
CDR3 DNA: TGCAGCGTTGAGTCGGGGGGCACGAACATTCAGTACTTC

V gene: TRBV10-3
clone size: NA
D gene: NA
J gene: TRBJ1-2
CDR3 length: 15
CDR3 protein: CAISEQRDTGYGYTF
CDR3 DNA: TGTGCCATCAGTGAGCAAAGGGACACCGGCTATGGCTACACCTTC

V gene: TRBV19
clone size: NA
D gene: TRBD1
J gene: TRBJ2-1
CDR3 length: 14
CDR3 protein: CASSFTGGNNEQFF
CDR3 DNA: TGTGCCAGTAGTTTTACAGGGGGTAACAATGAGCAGTTCTTC

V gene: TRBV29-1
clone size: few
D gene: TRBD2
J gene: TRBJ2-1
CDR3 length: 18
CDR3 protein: CSVRTLTEREGSYNEQFF
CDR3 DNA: TGCAGCGTCCGAACTCTCACCGAGCGGGAGGGGTCCTACAATGAGCAGTTCTTC

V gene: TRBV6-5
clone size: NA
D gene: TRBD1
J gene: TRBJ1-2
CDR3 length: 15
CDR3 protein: CASSYEGTGIYGYTF
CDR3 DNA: TGTGCCAGCAGTTACGAGGGGACAGGGATCTATGGCTACACCTTC

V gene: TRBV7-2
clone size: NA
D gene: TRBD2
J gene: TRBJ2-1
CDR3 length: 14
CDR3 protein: CASSPTSAQNEQFF
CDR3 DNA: TGTGCCAGCAGCCCTACTAGCGCCCAGAATGAGCAGTTCTTC

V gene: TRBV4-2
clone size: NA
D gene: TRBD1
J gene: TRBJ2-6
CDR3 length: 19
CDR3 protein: CASSPPFRDRGAGANVLTF
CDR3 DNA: TGTGCCAGCAGCCCCCCATTCCGGGACAGGGGGGCAGGGGCCAACGTCCTGACTTTC

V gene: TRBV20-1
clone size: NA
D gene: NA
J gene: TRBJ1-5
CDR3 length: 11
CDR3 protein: CSASSNQPQHF
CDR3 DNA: TGCAGTGCAAGTAGCAATCAGCCCCAGCATTTT

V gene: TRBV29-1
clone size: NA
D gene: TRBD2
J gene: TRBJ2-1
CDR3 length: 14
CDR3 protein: CSVRGVAGVNEQFF
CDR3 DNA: TGCAGCGTTCGTGGGGTAGCGGGAGTCAATGAGCAGTTCTTC

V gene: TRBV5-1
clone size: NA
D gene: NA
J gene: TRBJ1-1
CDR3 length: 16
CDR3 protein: CASSLVSGRGNTEAFF
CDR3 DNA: TGCGCCAGCAGCTTGGTTAGTGGCCGGGGCAACACTGAAGCTTTCTTT

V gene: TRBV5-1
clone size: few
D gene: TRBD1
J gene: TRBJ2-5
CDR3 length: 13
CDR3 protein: CASSYGQVETQYF
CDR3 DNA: TGCGCCAGCAGCTACGGACAGGTAGAGACCCAGTACTTC

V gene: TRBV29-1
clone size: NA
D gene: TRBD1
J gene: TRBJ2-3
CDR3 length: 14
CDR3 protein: CSVIGQGVTDTQYF
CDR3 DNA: TGCAGCGTTATCGGACAGGGAGTCACAGATACGCAGTATTTT

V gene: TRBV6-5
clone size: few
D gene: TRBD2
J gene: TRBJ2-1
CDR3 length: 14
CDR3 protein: CASSTGEGRQGQFF
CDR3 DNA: TGTGCCAGCAGTACGGGGGAGGGGCGTCAAGGGCAGTTCTTC

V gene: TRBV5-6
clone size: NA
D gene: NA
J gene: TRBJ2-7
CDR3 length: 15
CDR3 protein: CASSLGGMRSYEQYF
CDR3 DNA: TGTGCCAGCAGCTTGGGAGGGATGAGATCCTACGAGCAGTACTTC

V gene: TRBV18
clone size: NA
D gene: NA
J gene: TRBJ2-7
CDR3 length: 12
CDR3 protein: CASSDDRYEQYF
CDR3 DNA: TGTGCCAGCTCAGACGACAGGTACGAGCAGTACTTC

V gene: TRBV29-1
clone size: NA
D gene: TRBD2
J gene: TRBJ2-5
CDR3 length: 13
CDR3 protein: CSVLVAGVETQYF
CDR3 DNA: TGCAGCGTTTTAGTAGCGGGAGTTGAGACCCAGTACTTC

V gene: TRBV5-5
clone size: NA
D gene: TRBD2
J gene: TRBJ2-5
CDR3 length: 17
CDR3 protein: CASSLGLAGEGGETQYF
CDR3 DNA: TGTGCCAGCAGCTTGGGGCTAGCGGGAGAAGGAGGAGAGACCCAGTACTTC

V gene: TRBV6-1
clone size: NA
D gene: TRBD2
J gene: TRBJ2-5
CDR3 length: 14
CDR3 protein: CAGGRLAGGETQYF
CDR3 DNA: TGTGCCGGCGGTAGACTAGCGGGGGGCGAGACCCAGTACTTC

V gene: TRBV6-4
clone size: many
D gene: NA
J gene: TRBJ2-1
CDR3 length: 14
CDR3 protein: CASSLAELNNEQFF
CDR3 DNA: TGTGCCAGCAGCCTAGCAGAGCTAAACAATGAGCAGTTCTTC

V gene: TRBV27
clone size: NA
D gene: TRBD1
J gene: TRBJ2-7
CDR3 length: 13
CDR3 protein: CASSPTGGYEQYF
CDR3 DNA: TGTGCCAGCAGCCCCACAGGGGGATACGAGCAGTACTTC

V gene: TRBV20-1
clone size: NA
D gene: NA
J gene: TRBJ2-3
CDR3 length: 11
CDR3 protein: CSGQSTDTQYF
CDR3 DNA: TGCAGTGGACAAAGCACAGATACGCAGTATTTT

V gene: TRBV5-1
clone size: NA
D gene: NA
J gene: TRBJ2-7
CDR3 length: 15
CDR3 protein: CASSLVAQVDYEQYF
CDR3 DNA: TGCGCCAGCAGCTTGGTGGCCCAGGTAGACTACGAGCAGTACTTC

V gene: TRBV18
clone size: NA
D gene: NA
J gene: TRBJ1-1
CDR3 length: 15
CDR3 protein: CASSTDSIVNTEAFF
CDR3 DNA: TGTGCCAGCTCAACCGACAGCATCGTTAACACTGAAGCTTTCTTT

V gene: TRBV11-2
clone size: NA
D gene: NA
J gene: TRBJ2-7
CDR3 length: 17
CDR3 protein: CASSLVAGTLSPYEQYF
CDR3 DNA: TGTGCCAGCAGCTTAGTTGCAGGCACCTTGTCCCCCTACGAGCAGTACTTC

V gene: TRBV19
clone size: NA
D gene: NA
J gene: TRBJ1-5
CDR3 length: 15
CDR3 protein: CASSRQQRGNQPQHF
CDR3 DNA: TGTGCCAGTAGTAGGCAGCAGAGGGGCAATCAGCCCCAGCATTTT

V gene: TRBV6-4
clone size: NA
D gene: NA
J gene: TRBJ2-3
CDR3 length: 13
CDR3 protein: CASRAPGTDTQYF
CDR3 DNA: TGTGCCAGCAGGGCGCCTGGTACAGATACGCAGTATTTT